The subject of this entry is one T cell receptor (beta chain). Its matching antigen is unknown. Clones were sequenced by immunoSEQ multiplex PCR, and TCRdb holds only the in-frame ones, with some missing. The profile covers fewer than 20,000 clones, with roughly nine tenths appearing a single time and 10% taken by the ten largest. The entry originates in a study of lymphopenia after photon versus proton radiotherapy. This CDR3 is 14 amino acids long. Germline CDR1 and CDR2: GTSNPN and SVGIG (reference sequence). The V end lost 2 bases, the J end lost 0 bases, and 10 bases lay between the germline ends. Study-level points and caveats: Oligoclonal CD8+ Temra expansion after nadir drove photon patients' diversity drop. Authors raise, but do not show, better survival with proton therapy.

The J gene is TRBJ1-1, the V gene TRBV30; D uncertain. Sample: peripheral blood, taken from a patient treated with proton-based radiotherapy. The TCR was taken from a man aged 65 to 79 with pancreatic cancer. The CDR3 loop is CAWSRRRMNTEAFF. The CDR3 nucleotides are TGTGCCTGGAGTCGCCGGAGGATGAACACTGAAGCTTTCTTT.